The T cell receptor (beta chain) described here comes from a study of radiotherapy plus CTLA-4 blockade in lung cancer. Looking at the study overall: Overall, roughly 17% of patients showed an objective response, while approximately 30% attained disease control. General study findings and limits: The authors reported that early blood T cell clone dynamics, with interferon-beta, best predicted response.

Focal radiation with ipilimumab CTLA-4 blockade was given to patients with chemo-refractory metastatic non-small-cell lung cancer. Note on this clone: Its antigen is not known.

This CDR3 spans 15 amino acids. CDR1 is ENHRY, CDR2 SYGVKD, per germline. V lost 3 bases, J lost 3 bases, and 11 bases lay in between. Only in-frame clones appear in the TCRdb table, and some are missing; sequencing was by immunoSEQ multiplex PCR. In the table there are roughly 77,000 clones, nearly 75% of which are singletons. The specimen comprised peripheral blood, sampled from a patient treated with radiotherapy plus ipilimumab. This TCR derives from a human donor with non-small cell lung cancer whose response to radiotherapy plus ipilimumab could not be evaluated. The chain is built from TRBV10-3 and TRBJ2-2; D is ambiguous. CDR3 region: CAISEPGGYTGELFF. The CDR3 DNA follows: TGTGCCATCAGTGAACCTGGCGGATACACCGGGGAGCTGTTTTTT.